The TCR beta chain under discussion was sequenced for a study of cytomegalovirus exposure and HLA in healthy donors. Study results and limitations: That first-cohort TCR clusters tended to co-occur in the approximately 120 validation repertoires was found in a later analysis.

Produced via immunoSEQ multiplex PCR; TCRdb's table is partial and in-frame only. This table has about 170,000 clones, around nine tenths appearing once. Comments on this clone: Antigen: not known.

This CDR3 comprises 14 residues. Germline lookup yields CDR1 SNHLY and CDR2 FYNNEI. V was pared by 7 bases and J by 6 bases, with 10 bases of the junction left unmatched. The receptor comes from a man in his late teens or twenties in good health and CMV-seropositive. Sequencing was carried out using PBMCs. V and J are TRBV2 and TRBJ2-3; 7 bases match TRBD1. CDR3 DNA: TGTGCCAGCACCTGGACAGGTTTTTTGGATACGCAGTATTTT. Its protein is CASTWTGFLDTQYF.